The next 31 T cell receptor beta chains were all read from a single sample in a study of cytomegalovirus exposure and HLA in healthy donors (dated by TCRdb to 2016 to 2017). The library was made by the immunoSEQ multiplex PCR assay. For the multiplex PCR, a mixture combining 60 forward primers for TCR Vbeta segments and 13 reverse primers for TCR Jbeta segments was used. The source is immuneACCESS, and TCRdb retained only in-frame sequences with V and J called. Part of the clones is not carried over; for the studies checked, unresolved V genes explain less than half of this, and the remainder is unexplained. Recorded for this sample are almost 200,000 clones; 70% to 80% of them occurred a single time. In total, the top ten clones hold 1.5% to 2% of the sample. Sequencing was performed on PBMCs. The source is a young man in good health and CMV-seronegative.

This rearrangement joins TRBV29-1 to TRBJ2-7, with TRBD1 matching 7 bases. From germline, CDR1 is SQVTM and CDR2 ANQGSEA. The V segment lost 1 base and the J segment 2 bases; nucleotides outside the gene matches: 8. CDR3 size: 15 residues. CDR3 region: CSVEGRRQGAYEQYF. CDR3 DNA sequence: TGCAGCGTTGAAGGGAGACGGCAGGGGGCCTACGAGCAGTACTTC.

The V call is TRBV5-6, the J call TRBJ1-5; 10 nucleotides align to TRBD1. With 4 bases clipped from V and 5 bases from J, the junction kept 3 bases outside the gene matches. Germline V gives CDR1 SGHDT, CDR2 YYEEEE. This CDR3 is built from 14 residues. Written as DNA, the CDR3 is TGTGCCAGCAGCCGGGACAGGGGAGATCAGCCCCAGCATTTT. It codes for CASSRDRGDQPQHF.

This clone was counted a single time. Distinct nucleotide sequences in the sample also encode this CDR3. The chain has TRBV9 and TRBJ2-1; TRBD2 matches at 13 bases. The trim removed 2 bases at V and 5 bases at J, leaving 1 base unmatched. The germline CDR1 and CDR2 sequences are SGDLS and YYNGEE. CDR3 size: 15 residues. CDR3 loop: CASSVGLAGNNEQFF. CDR3 in DNA: TGTGCCAGCAGCGTGGGACTAGCGGGAAACAATGAGCAGTTCTTC.

The V call is TRBV5-6, the J call TRBJ2-3, with 9 nucleotides matching TRBD2. The CDR3 totals 15 residues. CDR1 is SGHDT, CDR2 YYEEEE, per germline. After removal of 0 bases from V and 3 bases from J, the junction contained 2 bases not matched to a gene. CDR3 sequence reads: CASSLDLAGTDTQYF. The DNA of the CDR3 is TGTGCCAGCAGCTTGGACCTAGCGGGAACAGATACGCAGTATTTT.

The chain joins TRBV5-1 to TRBJ2-2; no clear D gene. CDR3 length: 16 amino acids. Germline V gene sequence: CDR1 SGHRS, CDR2 YFSETQ. The V end lost 0 bases, the J end lost 3 bases, and 12 bases lay between the germline ends. CDR3 sequence reads: CASSLAATRDTGELFF. The CDR3 nucleotides are TGCGCCAGCAGCTTGGCCGCGACTCGCGACACCGGGGAGCTGTTTTTT.

This chain connects TRBV2 to TRBJ1-1, with D unclear. The CDR3 runs to 13 residues. Germline lookup yields CDR1 SNHLY and CDR2 FYNNEI. V lost 6 bases, J lost 1 base, and 9 bases lay in between. The CDR3 DNA reads as TGTGCCAGCAGGGGCGGAGGGAACACTGAAGCTTTCTTT. Translating it yields CASRGGGNTEAFF.

V usage is TRBV6-5 and J usage is TRBJ2-7; 8 bases agree with TRBD2. Trimming at V came to 4 bases and at J to 1 base, leaving 3 bases not matched to a gene. CDR3 size: 14 residues. Germline CDR1 is MNHEY and CDR2 is SVGAGI. The CDR3 reads CASSLAGQSYEQYF. For the CDR3, the DNA is TGTGCCAGCAGTTTAGCGGGGCAGTCCTACGAGCAGTACTTC.

J is TRBJ2-7 and V is TRBV18; 13 bases fit TRBD2. CDR1 and CDR2 from the germline V gene are KGHSH and LQKENI. CDR3 size: 16 residues. The V and J ends lost 5 bases and 0 bases, in that order; junction bases with no gene match: 4. The CDR3 loop is CASSKGLAGPSYEQYF. The CDR3 DNA sequence: TGTGCCAGCTCAAAGGGACTAGCGGGACCCTCCTACGAGCAGTACTTC. The full variable domain, completed using reference TRBV18 and TRBJ2-7, is NAGVMQNPRHLVRRRGQEARLRCSPMKGHSHVYWYRQLPEEGLKFMVYLQKENIIDESGMPKERFSAEFPKEGPSILRIQQVVRGDSAAYFCASSKGLAGPSYEQYFGPGTRLTVT.

The V call is TRBV10-3, the J call TRBJ2-5, with D perhaps matching TRBD2 (6 bases). Deletions cut 10 bases from V and 8 bases from J, with 23 bases between. The germline CDR1 and CDR2 sequences are ENHRY and SYGVKD. This CDR3 comprises 14 residues. The CDR3: CASSGTPAGYTQYF. The DNA for the CDR3 is TGTGCCAGTTCCGGGACTCCAGCCGGGTATACCCAGTACTTC.

This clone was seen only once. As DNA, the CDR3 is TGTGCCAGCAGAACCACAGGGGGCGGTGGAAACACCATATATTTT. This translates into CASRTTGGGGNTIYF. The V gene is TRBV6-5, the J gene TRBJ1-3, with TRBD1 matching 9 bases. The ends lost 6 bases at V and 3 bases at J; junction bases unmatched: 6. This CDR3 contains 15 residues. Germline V lookup: CDR1 MNHEY, CDR2 SVGAGI.

This sequence joins TRBV29-1 and TRBJ1-2; D possibly corresponds to TRBD1 (5 bases). V was shortened by 1 base and J by 6 bases, with 12 bases between the two germline ends. Germline-derived CDR1 and CDR2 are SQVTM and ANQGSEA. The CDR3 sequence is 13 residues long. The CDR3 sequence: CSVEVLRTHGYTF. DNA of the CDR3: TGCAGCGTTGAAGTTCTTAGGACACATGGCTACACCTTC.

The rearrangement uses TRBV21-1 and TRBJ2-4; TRBD2, the table's D call, lacks a check against the DNA. TRBV21-1 corresponds to a pseudogene. CDR3 length: 18 residues. The DNA of the CDR3 is TGTGCCAGCAGCAAAGCAGGATTGGCGGGGCTAGCCAAAAACATTCAGTACTTC. Protein product: CASSKAGLAGLAKNIQYF.

The chain recombines TRBV19 with TRBJ2-7; D is possibly TRBD1 (5 bases). Germline V gene lookup returns CDR1 LNHDA and CDR2 SQIVND (reference sequence). The CDR3 is made up of 13 amino acids. V lost 5 bases and J lost 3, with 11 bases in between. The CDR3: CASSFAQDYEQYF. DNA for the CDR3: TGTGCCAGTAGTTTCGCACAGGACTACGAGCAGTACTTC.

A few counts support this clone. This chain connects TRBV10-1 to TRBJ1-5; TRBD1 might be the D (5 bases). Germline V gene data show CDR1 as WNHNN and CDR2 as SYGVQD (reference sequence). The CDR3 loop spans 12 amino acids. V was clipped by 9 bases and J by 7 bases, with 13 bases between them. The CDR3 spells CARGKGRQPQHF. The CDR3, as DNA: TGCGCCAGAGGCAAGGGGCGGCAGCCCCAGCATTTT.

The rearrangement joins TRBV4-2 to TRBJ2-5, with D possibly matching TRBD2 (7 bases). CDR3 length: 16 residues. Germline assignment: CDR1 LGHNA and CDR2 YNFKEQ. V lost 4 bases, J lost 11 bases, and 26 bases lay in between. The CDR3 DNA sequence: TGTGCCAGCAGCCGCAAGAGCGGGGCAGGGGAACAGGAGCAGTACTTC. Protein sequence: CASSRKSGAGEQEQYF.

The gene calls are TRBV5-4 and TRBJ1-4; 10 bases agree with TRBD1. Germline lookup yields CDR1 SGHNT and CDR2 YYREEE (reference sequence). Germline trimming cut 4 bases from V and 8 bases from J; bases unmatched to any gene: 14. The CDR3 consists of 17 residues. CDR3 coding DNA: TGTGCCAGCAGCGCGGGAACTGACAGGGGGCGCGGGGAAAAACTGTTTTTT. Encoded protein: CASSAGTDRGRGEKLFF. Looking up the rest from reference TRBV5-4 and TRBJ1-4 gives the full variable domain: ETGVTQSPTHLIKTRGQQVTLRCSSQSGHNTVSWYQQALGQGPQFIFQYYREEENGRGNFPPRFSGLQFPNYSSELNVNALELDDSALYLCASSAGTDRGRGEKLFFGSGTQLSVL.

V is TRBV7-2 and J is TRBJ2-1; no reliable D call. Deletions cut 2 bases from V and 9 bases from J, with 5 bases between. The CDR3 is 11 residues long. Looked up from germline, CDR1 is SGHTA and CDR2 is FQGNSA. The CDR3 loop reads CASSLSVEQFF. In DNA, the CDR3 is TGTGCCAGCAGCTTATCCGTTGAGCAGTTCTTC.

Concerning this clone: This sample also contains other DNA sequences that code for the same CDR3. The chain joins TRBV29-1 to TRBJ2-3, with 7 bases lining up with TRBD2. Germline V gene data show CDR1 as SQVTM and CDR2 as ANQGSEA. The CDR3 runs 12 residues. The V and J ends lost 4 bases and 4 bases, in that order; junction bases with no gene match: 2. Written as DNA, the CDR3 is TGCAGCGTTGTAGCGGGCCCAGATACGCAGTATTTT. Protein sequence: CSVVAGPDTQYF.

The chain is built from TRBV29-1 and TRBJ2-5, with a possible D match to TRBD2 (6 bases). Germline CDR1 SQVTM, CDR2 ANQGSEA. The CDR3 runs 13 residues. V was clipped by 3 bases and J by 1 base, with 9 bases between them. CDR3 DNA: TGCAGCGTTGAGCGGGGCCCCCAAGAGACCCAGTACTTC. This translates into CSVERGPQETQYF.

The rearrangement links TRBV7-3 to TRBJ2-6, with D hard to call. V was cut by 3 bases and J by 2 bases, with 11 bases left in between. This CDR3 spans 16 amino acids. Germline CDR1 reads SGHTA; CDR2 reads FQGTGA. The CDR3, as DNA: TGTGCCAGCAGCTTTCCCGCGGTCCCTGGGGCCAACGTCCTGACTTTC. Translating gives CASSFPAVPGANVLTF.

The V gene is TRBV11-3, the J gene TRBJ2-2, with 10 bases aligning to TRBD2. V shed 4 bases and J 0 bases; nucleotides not matched to a gene: 11. The CDR3 totals 19 residues. The germline V gene has CDR1 SGHNT and CDR2 YENEEA. The CDR3 region has the DNA TGTGCCAGCAGCTCAACCCGGGGGCTAGCGGGAGCGAACACCGGGGAGCTGTTTTTT. As protein: CASSSTRGLAGANTGELFF.

In its sample, this clone was seen once. The chain joins TRBV4-1 to TRBJ2-7; 8 bases map to TRBD1. The CDR3 totals 17 residues. The V gene's germline CDR1 is MGHRA and CDR2 YSYEKL. The J segment lost 1 base and the V segment lost 0 bases, leaving 8 bases of the junction unmatched. CDR3 bases: TGCGCCAGCAGCCAAGACCAGGGGGCTGGTAGGTCCTACGAGCAGTACTTC. Amino acids: CASSQDQGAGRSYEQYF.

The chain employs TRBV5-1 and TRBJ1-2; D perhaps matches TRBD1 (6 bases). This CDR3 region has 15 residues. Per germline, CDR1 SGHRS and CDR2 YFSETQ. V lost 4 bases and J lost 4, with 17 bases in between. CDR3 amino acids: CASSALQGHGYGYTF. The CDR3 bases are TGCGCCAGCAGCGCTTTACAGGGCCACGGCTATGGCTACACCTTC.

This clone was seen only once. J is TRBJ2-1 and V is TRBV6-1, with 12 positions matching TRBD2. The CDR3 has 15 residues. V lost 7 bases and J lost 5; bases outside the gene matches: 6. Germline lookup yields CDR1 MNHNS and CDR2 SASEGT. The CDR3: CASTGTSGFNNEQFF. The CDR3 DNA reads TGTGCCAGCACCGGGACTAGCGGGTTTAACAATGAGCAGTTCTTC.

The rearrangement links TRBV5-4 to TRBJ1-1, with D unresolved. The CDR3 covers 14 residues. V was trimmed by 3 bases and J by 7 bases, leaving 16 bases between them. Germline V CDR1 and CDR2: SGHNT, YYREEE (reference sequence). CDR3 coding DNA: TGTGCCAGCAGCTCCTATACGTCCTACCTTGAAGCTTTCTTT. Its protein is CASSSYTSYLEAFF.

This rearrangement joins TRBV12-5 to TRBJ2-6, with D perhaps matching TRBD2 (5 bases). Per germline, CDR1 LGHNT and CDR2 FRNRAP. The CDR3 extends over 14 amino acids. V was shortened by 4 bases and J by 1 base, with 5 bases between the two germline ends. The CDR3 sequence is CASGSGSGANVLTF. Written as DNA, the CDR3 is TGTGCTAGTGGTTCGGGATCTGGGGCCAACGTCCTGACTTTC.

The chain has TRBV7-8 and TRBJ2-1; D gene unclear. The CDR3 runs to 13 residues. Trimming took off 1 base at V and 8 bases at J, with 9 bases between the two ends. Germline CDR1 SGHVS, CDR2 FQNEAQ. In DNA, the CDR3 is TGTGCCAGCAGCTTAGGTGCTTCGGATGAGCAGTTCTTC. Its translation: CASSLGASDEQFF.

The CDR3 sequence: CASSYLGQGKAGELFF. CDR3 DNA: TGTGCCAGCAGTTACTTGGGACAGGGAAAAGCCGGGGAGCTGTTTTTT. V is TRBV6-5 and J is TRBJ2-2; TRBD1 aligns across 9 bases. Losses at the gene ends were 1 base for V and 6 bases for J; bases not matched to a gene: 6. Germline CDR1 and CDR2: MNHEY and SVGAGI. The CDR3 totals 16 residues.

The rearrangement joins TRBV2 to TRBJ1-5, with 10 bases aligning to TRBD1. The ends lost 8 bases at V and 3 bases at J; junction bases unmatched: 7. The CDR3 totals 15 residues. Germline V gene data show CDR1 as SNHLY and CDR2 as FYNNEI. CDR3 nucleotide sequence: TGTGCCAGCTTCCGGGACAGGGGTTACAATCAGCCCCAGCATTTT. Protein sequence: CASFRDRGYNQPQHF.

The chain is built from TRBV10-3 and TRBJ1-6; 7 bases are shared with TRBD1. CDR1 ENHRY and CDR2 SYGVKD come from the germline V gene. The V gene end was trimmed by 6 bases and the J gene end by 6 bases; junction bases not matched to a gene: 2. This CDR3 spans 13 amino acids. The CDR3 DNA is TGTGCCATCAGCCAGGGGGGTAATTCACCCCTCCACTTT. It yields the protein CAISQGGNSPLHF.

The V gene is TRBV18, the J gene TRBJ1-2; D is undetermined. In germline, CDR1 is KGHSH, CDR2 LQKENI. This CDR3 region has 14 residues. V was shortened by 6 bases and J by 3 bases, with 14 bases between the two germline ends. The CDR3 DNA is TGTGCCAGCTCGTGGGCCAGAAGTGACTATGGCTACACCTTC. Protein sequence: CASSWARSDYGYTF. The variable domain in full, with the rest retrieved from reference TRBV18 and TRBJ1-2, is NAGVMQNPRHLVRRRGQEARLRCSPMKGHSHVYWYRQLPEEGLKFMVYLQKENIIDESGMPKERFSAEFPKEGPSILRIQQVVRGDSAAYFCASSWARSDYGYTFGSGTRLTVV.